This T cell receptor beta chain was recovered during a study of blood T cells in healthy people across ages. Every sample yielded at least 6.5 million isolated PBMCs. V dropped 0 bases and J dropped 0; count of bases not matched to a gene: 13. Germline V gene data show CDR1 as DFQATT and CDR2 as SNEGSKA (reference sequence). This CDR3 has 18 residues. A second PCR, run for about 6 to 11 cycles, used a sample-barcoded 5' primer plus a J-beta primer mix. Each TCR beta cDNA got a 12-nucleotide random molecular identifier. Using its own MiXCR run on the 5' RACE reads, TCRdb lists one record per CDR3 protein. The table lists 650,000 to 1,000,000 distinct CDR3 sequences, 30% to 45% of them singletons.

Sample: blood. This sequence joins TRBV20-1 and TRBJ2-5; 7 bases align to TRBD2. The source of this sequence is a young man in good health. The CDR3 loop reads CSAREVRGDLLYQETQYF. As DNA, the CDR3 is TGCAGTGCTAGAGAGGTTCGGGGGGACTTATTGTACCAAGAGACCCAGTACTTC.